A selection of T cell receptor beta chains follows, all from one sample in a study of graft-versus-host responses after intestinal transplantation. Repertoires were generated with immunoSEQ multiplex PCR, while TCRdb's copy carries only in-frame clones and drops some. The table has 85,000 to 90,000 clones, 80% to 95% seen once. These receptors are not linked to any known antigen. The sequencing here drew on unstimulated CD4+ T cells sorted from spleen or lymph node cells, taken before intestinal transplant. The receptors were sampled from a human donor who received an intestinal transplant. CDR3s include the opening cysteine and the closing phenylalanine or tryptophan. The D gene is left open where the match is weak. Part of the rows lack a size; the others show once, few, many or a class for expanded clones.

-,TRBV28,TRBJ2-1,-,TGTGCCAGCAGTTTGGCGAGAGGACGGGGGAGAGGCGGCAATGAGCAGTTCTTC,CASSLARGRGRGGNEQFF
-,TRBV18,TRBJ2-1,TRBD2,TGTGCCAGCTCACCAAGACTAGCGGGGGACTACAATGAGCAGTTCTTC,CASSPRLAGDYNEQFF
-,TRBV6-6,TRBJ2-3,-,TGTGCCAGCCCAGAAAGGGATACGCAGTATTTT,CASPERDTQYF
once,TRBV9,TRBJ2-3,TRBD2,TGTGCCAGCAGCCCAATCGCGGGAGGGAAGACAGATACGCAGTATTTT,CASSPIAGGKTDTQYF
-,TRBV27,TRBJ2-5,-,TGTGCCAGCAGTTTACCAGAGACCCAGTACTTC,CASSLPETQYF
-,TRBV30,TRBJ2-1,TRBD2,TGTGCCTGGTCGAAACTAGCGGGAGTATCCAATGAGCAGTTCTTC,CAWSKLAGVSNEQFF
-,TRBV6-1,TRBJ2-1,-,TGTGCCAGCACCAACGAGGCAGGGTCAAACAATGAGCAGTTCTTC,CASTNEAGSNNEQFF
-,TRBV9,TRBJ2-7,TRBD2,TGTGCCAGCAGCTATTCGGGGACTAGCGGGGGAATCTACGAGCAGTACTTC,CASSYSGTSGGIYEQYF
-,TRBV30,TRBJ1-1,-,TGTGCCTGGAGTATTCCCGGGACTTCGGAACGGTTCGAAGCTTTCTTT,CAWSIPGTSERFEAFF
few,TRBV5-1,TRBJ2-1,-,TGCGCCAGCAGCCCCCGGGACTCCGAGCAGTTCTTC,CASSPRDSEQFF
few,TRBV5-1,TRBJ2-7,-,TGCGCCAGCAGCTTACGACCACCGGACACAGAGCAGTACTTC,CASSLRPPDTEQYF
-,TRBV5-6,TRBJ1-5,TRBD1,TGTGCCAGCAGCTCGGGACAGGGGGGCAATCAGCCCCAGCATTTT,CASSSGQGGNQPQHF
once,TRBV5-1,TRBJ1-1,-,TGCGCCAGCAGCTTGGAAGGATGGGACACTGAAGCTTTCTTT,CASSLEGWDTEAFF
-,TRBV19,TRBJ2-3,-,TGTGCCAGTAGTAAAAAATCGCGCGGGACGGGGACAGATACGCAGTATTTT,CASSKKSRGTGTDTQYF
-,TRBV4-1,TRBJ2-1,-,TGCGCCAGCAGCCAAGATATACGAGCGCCCTACAATGAGCAGTTCTTC,CASSQDIRAPYNEQFF
once,TRBV5-6,TRBJ2-7,-,TGTGCCAGCAGCTTAACTGGCAGGGGTACGCCCTACGAGCAGTACTTC,CASSLTGRGTPYEQYF
-,TRBV5-6,TRBJ2-1,-,TGTGCCAGCAGCTTGTCGAACTGGGCAAGTGGGGAGCAGTTCTTC,CASSLSNWASGEQFF
-,TRBV10-3,TRBJ2-7,-,TGTGCGTGCAAACACAGGGAATCCCACGAGCAGTACTTC,CACKHRESHEQYF
-,TRBV7-9,TRBJ2-6,-,TGTGCCAGCAGCCAGAACTCTGGGGCCAACGTCCTGACTTTC,CASSQNSGANVLTF
-,TRBV27,TRBJ1-4,-,TGTGCCAGCAGTCATTACCCAACGACAACTAATGAAAAACTGTTTTTT,CASSHYPTTTNEKLFF
-,TRBV7-2,TRBJ2-5,-,TGTGCCAGCAGCTCGTCGCAGGGTCGTCAAGAGACCCAGTACTTC,CASSSSQGRQETQYF
-,TRBV2,TRBJ2-7,-,TGTGCCAGCAATTTAGGGTCCCTAAGCTCCTACGAGCAGTACTTC,CASNLGSLSSYEQYF
few,TRBV7-9,TRBJ1-4,-,TGTGCCAGCAGCTTTCAACAGTCGGAGTCAACTAATGAAAAACTGTTTTTT,CASSFQQSESTNEKLFF
-,TRBV9,TRBJ1-1,-,TGTGCCAGCAGCGTCCACTCTGGGGGGCCGACTGAAGCTTTCTTT,CASSVHSGGPTEAFF
-,TRBV6-6,TRBJ2-7,-,TGTGCCAGCAGTGGGGGACGTTTGAGCTCCTACGAGCAGTACTTC,CASSGGRLSSYEQYF
-,TRBV7-6,TRBJ2-5,-,TGTGCCAGCAGCTTACAGGGGTGGCGGGCCCAAGAGACCCAGTACTTC,CASSLQGWRAQETQYF
once,TRBV27,TRBJ2-7,-,TGTGCCAGCAGTTTTACCAGGGGGGACGAGCAGTACTTC,CASSFTRGDEQYF
-,TRBV28,TRBJ1-1,-,TGTGCCAGCAGACCCTCAGGGGCTCGGACTGAAGCTTTCTTT,CASRPSGARTEAFF
-,TRBV27,TRBJ1-2,-,TGTGCCAGCAGTCCACAGGTTATGGCCGGCTACACCTTC,CASSPQVMAGYTF
-,TRBV6-6,TRBJ2-3,-,TGTGCCAGCAGTTACTCGAAGGTGTCAGATACGCAGTATTTT,CASSYSKVSDTQYF
-,TRBV5-4,TRBJ1-2,-,TGTGCCAGCAGCTTGGGGTTGGCAGCAACTTATAACTATGGCTACACCTTC,CASSLGLAATYNYGYTF
-,TRBV19,TRBJ2-1,-,TGTGCCAGTAGTATGGCCGAGTGGGTATCCTACAATGAGCAGTTCTTC,CASSMAEWVSYNEQFF
few,TRBV29-1,TRBJ2-5,TRBD2,TGCAGCGTTATGACTAGCGGGAGCTCACAAGAGACCCAGTACTTC,CSVMTSGSSQETQYF
once,TRBV5-4,TRBJ2-2,TRBD2,TGTGCCAGCAGCTTGGAGGGCGGGAGGGCGGCCACCGGGGAGCTGTTTTTT,CASSLEGGRAATGELFF
-,TRBV9,TRBJ2-5,-,TGTGCCAGCAGCGGACAGACAGGTTTCGAGACCCAGTACTTC,CASSGQTGFETQYF
-,TRBV18,TRBJ1-6,-,TGTGCCAGCTCGCTGGATAATTCACCCCTCCACTTT,CASSLDNSPLHF